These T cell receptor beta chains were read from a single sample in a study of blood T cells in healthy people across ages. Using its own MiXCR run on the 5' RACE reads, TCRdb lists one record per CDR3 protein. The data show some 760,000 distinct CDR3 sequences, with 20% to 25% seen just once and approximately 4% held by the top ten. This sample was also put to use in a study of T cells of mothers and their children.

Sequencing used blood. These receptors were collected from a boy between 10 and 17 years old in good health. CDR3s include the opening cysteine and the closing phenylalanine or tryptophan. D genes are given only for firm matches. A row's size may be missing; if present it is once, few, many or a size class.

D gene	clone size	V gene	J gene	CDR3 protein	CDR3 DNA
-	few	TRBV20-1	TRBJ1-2	CSARQYGYTF	TGCAGTGCTAGACAGTATGGCTACACCTTC
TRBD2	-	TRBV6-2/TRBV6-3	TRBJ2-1	CASSYSIGVISSGNEQFF	TGTGCCAGCAGTTACTCGATCGGGGTGATTTCTAGCGGGAATGAGCAGTTCTTC
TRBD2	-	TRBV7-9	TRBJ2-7	CASSPGLAGLNEQYF	TGTGCCAGCAGCCCGGGACTAGCGGGACTTAACGAGCAGTACTTC
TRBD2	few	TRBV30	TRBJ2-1	CAWNNLRTSGGYNEQFF	TGTGCCTGGAATAACCTTCGGACTAGCGGGGGATACAATGAGCAGTTCTTC
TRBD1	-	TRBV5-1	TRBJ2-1	CASSRQAGGFNEQFF	TGCGCCAGCAGCCGACAGGCAGGGGGTTTCAATGAGCAGTTCTTC
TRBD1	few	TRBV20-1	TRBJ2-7	CSARETGGNYEQYF	TGCAGTGCTAGAGAGACAGGGGGGAACTACGAGCAGTACTTC
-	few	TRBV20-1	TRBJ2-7	CSAREGTNSYEQYF	TGCAGTGCTAGAGAGGGCACAAACTCCTACGAGCAGTACTTC
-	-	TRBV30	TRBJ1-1	CAWNGLNTEAFF	TGTGCCTGGAACGGGCTGAACACTGAAGCTTTCTTT
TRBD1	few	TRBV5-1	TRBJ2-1	CASDTTGTENNEQFF	TGCGCCAGCGATACAACCGGGACAGAGAACAATGAGCAGTTCTTC
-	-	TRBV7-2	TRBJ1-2	CASSLPGAGYGYTF	TGTGCCAGCAGCTTACCCGGGGCGGGCTATGGCTACACCTTC
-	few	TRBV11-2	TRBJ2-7	CAGSLYDNYEQYF	TGTGCCGGCAGCTTGTATGACAACTACGAGCAGTACTTC
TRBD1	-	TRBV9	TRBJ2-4	CASSVGTGGDIQYF	TGTGCCAGCAGCGTAGGGACAGGGGGAGACATTCAGTACTTC
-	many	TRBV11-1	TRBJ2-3	CASSSSVPDTQYF	TGTGCCAGCAGTAGTAGCGTCCCAGATACGCAGTATTTT
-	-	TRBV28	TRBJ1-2	CASSLRMRVGTNYGYTF	TGTGCCAGCAGCTTAAGAATGAGGGTAGGGACTAACTATGGCTACACCTTC
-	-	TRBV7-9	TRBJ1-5	CASRPLDGSNQPQHF	TGTGCCAGCAGACCTCTTGACGGTAGCAATCAGCCCCAGCATTTT
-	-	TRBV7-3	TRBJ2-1	CASSLNPRDIVNEQFF	TGTGCCAGCAGCTTAAACCCCAGGGATATCGTCAATGAGCAGTTCTTC
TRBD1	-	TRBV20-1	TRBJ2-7	CSARTQGASEQYF	TGCAGTGCTAGGACCCAGGGGGCGAGCGAGCAGTACTTC
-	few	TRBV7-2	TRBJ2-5	CASSSLQGETQYF	TGTGCCAGCAGCTCCCTCCAAGGAGAGACCCAGTACTTC
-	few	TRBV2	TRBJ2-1	CASSEAGGQDEQFF	TGTGCCAGCAGTGAAGCGGGGGGGCAAGACGAGCAGTTCTTC
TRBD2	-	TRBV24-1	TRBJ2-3	CATSDPGLSTDTQYF	TGTGCCACCAGTGATCCGGGACTAAGCACAGATACGCAGTATTTT
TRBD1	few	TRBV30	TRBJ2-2	CAWNVGQGNTGELFF	TGTGCCTGGAACGTGGGACAGGGGAACACCGGGGAGCTGTTTTTT
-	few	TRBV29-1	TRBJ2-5	CSVRSQETQYF	TGCAGCGTTCGTTCCCAAGAGACCCAGTACTTC
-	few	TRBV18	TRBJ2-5	CASSPVTPAQETQYF	TGTGCCAGCTCACCTGTGACTCCAGCCCAAGAGACCCAGTACTTC
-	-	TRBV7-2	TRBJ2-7	CASSLVWGRVGEQYF	TGTGCCAGCAGCTTAGTTTGGGGCAGGGTGGGCGAGCAGTACTTC
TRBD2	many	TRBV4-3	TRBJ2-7	CASSQDNRGGYEQYF	TGCGCCAGCAGCCAAGATAATCGGGGGGGGTACGAGCAGTACTTC
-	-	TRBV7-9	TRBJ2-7	CASSWGPIEQYF	TGTGCCAGCAGCTGGGGACCCATCGAGCAGTACTTC
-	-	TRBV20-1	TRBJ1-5	CSARAESNQPQHF	TGCAGTGCTCGGGCGGAGAGCAATCAGCCCCAGCATTTT
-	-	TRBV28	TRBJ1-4	CASSLSVAATNEKLFF	TGTGCCAGCAGTTTATCGGTGGCAGCAACTAATGAAAAACTGTTTTTT